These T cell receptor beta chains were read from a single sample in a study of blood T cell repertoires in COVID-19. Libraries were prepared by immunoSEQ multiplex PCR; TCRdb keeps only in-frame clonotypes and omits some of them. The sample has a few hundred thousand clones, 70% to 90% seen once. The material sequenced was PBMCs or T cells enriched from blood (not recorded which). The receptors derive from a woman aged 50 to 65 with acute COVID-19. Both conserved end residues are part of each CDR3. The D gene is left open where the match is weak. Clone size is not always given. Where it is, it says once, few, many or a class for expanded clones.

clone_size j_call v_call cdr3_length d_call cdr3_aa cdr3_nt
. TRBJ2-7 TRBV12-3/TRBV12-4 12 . CASSSITREQYF TGTGCCAGCAGTTCCATTACACGCGAGCAGTACTTC
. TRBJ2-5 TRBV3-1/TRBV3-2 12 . CASSHSQETQYF TGTGCCAGCAGCCACTCGCAGGAGACCCAGTACTTC
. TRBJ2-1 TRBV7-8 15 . CASSLGQWIKNEQFF TGTGCCAGCAGCCTGGGGCAGTGGATCAAGAATGAGCAGTTCTTC
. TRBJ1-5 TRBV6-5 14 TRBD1 CASSRETGIQPQHF TGTGCCAGCAGTAGGGAGACAGGGATTCAGCCCCAGCATTTT
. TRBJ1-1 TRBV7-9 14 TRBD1 CASSLGDRGPEAFF TGTGCCAGCAGCCTGGGGGACAGGGGGCCTGAAGCTTTCTTT
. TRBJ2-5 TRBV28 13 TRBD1 CASSSGQGETQYF TGTGCCAGCAGCTCGGGACAGGGGGAGACCCAGTACTTC
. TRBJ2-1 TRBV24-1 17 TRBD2 CATSDLRAGGPGNEQFF TGTGCCACCAGTGATTTGAGAGCGGGAGGGCCGGGCAATGAGCAGTTCTTC
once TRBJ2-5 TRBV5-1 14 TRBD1 CASSWTGMGETQYF TGCGCCAGCAGCTGGACAGGGATGGGGGAGACCCAGTACTTC
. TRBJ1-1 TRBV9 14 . CASSVVERDTEAFF TGTGCCAGCAGCGTAGTCGAGAGGGACACTGAAGCTTTCTTT
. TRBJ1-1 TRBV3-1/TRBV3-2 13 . CASSQIGSTEAFF TGTGCCAGCAGCCAGATTGGGAGTACTGAAGCTTTCTTT
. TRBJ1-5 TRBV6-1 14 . CASSEERFNQPQHF TGTGCCAGCAGTGAAGAACGGTTCAATCAGCCCCAGCATTTT
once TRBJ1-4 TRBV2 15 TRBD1 CASRQRQGPNEKLFF TGTGCCAGCAGGCAGAGACAGGGACCTAATGAAAAACTGTTTTTT
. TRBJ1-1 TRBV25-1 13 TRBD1 CASSEMGQTEAFF TGTGCCAGCAGTGAGATGGGACAGACTGAAGCTTTCTTT
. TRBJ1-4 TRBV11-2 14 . CASSFTLGGEKLFF TGTGCCAGCAGCTTTACCCTCGGGGGAGAAAAACTGTTTTTT